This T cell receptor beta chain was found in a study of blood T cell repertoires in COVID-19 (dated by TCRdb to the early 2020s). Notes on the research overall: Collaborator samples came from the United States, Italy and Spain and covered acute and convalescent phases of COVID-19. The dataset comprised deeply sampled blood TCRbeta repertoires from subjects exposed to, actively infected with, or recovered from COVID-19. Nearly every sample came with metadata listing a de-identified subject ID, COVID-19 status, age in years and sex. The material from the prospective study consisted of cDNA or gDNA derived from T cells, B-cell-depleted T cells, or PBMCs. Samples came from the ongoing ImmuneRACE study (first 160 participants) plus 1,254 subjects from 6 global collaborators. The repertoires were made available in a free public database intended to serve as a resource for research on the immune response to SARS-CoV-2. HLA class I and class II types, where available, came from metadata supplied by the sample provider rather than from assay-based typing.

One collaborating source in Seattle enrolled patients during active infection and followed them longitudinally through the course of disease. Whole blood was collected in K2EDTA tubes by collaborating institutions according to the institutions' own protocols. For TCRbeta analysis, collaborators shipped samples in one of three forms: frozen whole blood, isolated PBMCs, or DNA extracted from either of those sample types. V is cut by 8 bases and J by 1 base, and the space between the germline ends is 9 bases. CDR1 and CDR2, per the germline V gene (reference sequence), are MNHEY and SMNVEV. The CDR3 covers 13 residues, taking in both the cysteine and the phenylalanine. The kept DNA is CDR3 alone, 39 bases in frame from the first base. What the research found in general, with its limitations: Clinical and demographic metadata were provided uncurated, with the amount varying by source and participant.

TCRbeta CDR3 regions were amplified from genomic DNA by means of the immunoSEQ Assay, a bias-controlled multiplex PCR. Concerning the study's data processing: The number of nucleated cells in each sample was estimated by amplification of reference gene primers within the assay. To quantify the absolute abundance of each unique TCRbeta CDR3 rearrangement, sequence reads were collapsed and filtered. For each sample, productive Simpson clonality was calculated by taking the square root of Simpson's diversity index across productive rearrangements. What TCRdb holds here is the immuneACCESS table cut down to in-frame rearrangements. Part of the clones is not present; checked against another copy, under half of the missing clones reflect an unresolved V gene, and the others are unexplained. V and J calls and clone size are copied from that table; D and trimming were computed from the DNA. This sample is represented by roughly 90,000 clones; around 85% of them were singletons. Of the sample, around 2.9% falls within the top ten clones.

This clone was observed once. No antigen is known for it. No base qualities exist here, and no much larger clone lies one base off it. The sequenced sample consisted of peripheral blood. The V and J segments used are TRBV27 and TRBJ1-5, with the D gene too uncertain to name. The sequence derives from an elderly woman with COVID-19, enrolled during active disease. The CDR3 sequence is CASGGLSNQPQHF. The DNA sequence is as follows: TGTGCCAGCGGTGGACTGAGCAATCAGCCCCAGCATTTT.